The T cell receptor (beta chain) described here comes from a study of T cells after yellow fever vaccination. Overall study findings and caveats: Contaminants from the bulk population, in the form of abundant clonotypes, could be found in FACS-sorted repertoires. Booster samples showed a return of most primary-vaccination clones (under 97% CD4, 85% to 90% CD8). Weaker, the secondary response had a peak occurring faster, on day 5 versus 15.

The CDR3 runs 13 residues. The V and J ends lost 11 bases and 2 bases respectively, with 13 bases between them. Looked up from germline, CDR1 is SNHLY and CDR2 is FYNNEI. A universal primer site and UMIs were added as TCR cDNA was made by 5'RACE template switching. TCRdb itself ran the 5' RACE reads through MiXCR, one entry per CDR3 protein. The sample has 620,000 or so distinct CDR3 sequences; around a sixth are singletons. This clonotype has just a few counts. Antigen specificity is unknown. This TCR was sampled from a man between 18 and 35 years old who received the YFV17D yellow fever vaccine. V is TRBV2 and J is TRBJ2-1; D is perhaps TRBD2 (7 bases). The sequenced sample was PBMCs, obtained 4 to 5 days after the first yellow fever vaccination. As DNA, the CDR3 is TGTGCCTGCGGGGGCCCCCCCTACAATGAGCAGTTCTTC. It codes for CACGGPPYNEQFF. The full variable domain, with the rest looked up from reference TRBV2 and TRBJ2-1, is EPEVTQTPSHQVTQMGQEVILRCVPISNHLYFYWYRQILGQKVEFLVSFYNNEISEKSEIFDDQFSVERPDGSNFTLKIRSTKLEDSAMYFCACGGPPYNEQFFGPGTRLTVL.